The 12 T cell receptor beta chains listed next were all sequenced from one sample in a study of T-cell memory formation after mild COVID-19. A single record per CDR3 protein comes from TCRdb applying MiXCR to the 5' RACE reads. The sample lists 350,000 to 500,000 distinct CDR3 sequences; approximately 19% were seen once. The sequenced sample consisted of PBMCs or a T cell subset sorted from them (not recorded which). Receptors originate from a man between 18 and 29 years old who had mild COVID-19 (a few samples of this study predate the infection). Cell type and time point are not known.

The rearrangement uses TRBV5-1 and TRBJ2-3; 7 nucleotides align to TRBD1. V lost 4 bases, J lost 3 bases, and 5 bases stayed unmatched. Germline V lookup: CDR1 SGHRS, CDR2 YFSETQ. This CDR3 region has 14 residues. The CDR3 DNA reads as TGCGCCAGCAGCACAGGACAGGAAACAGATACGCAGTATTTT. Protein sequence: CASSTGQETDTQYF.

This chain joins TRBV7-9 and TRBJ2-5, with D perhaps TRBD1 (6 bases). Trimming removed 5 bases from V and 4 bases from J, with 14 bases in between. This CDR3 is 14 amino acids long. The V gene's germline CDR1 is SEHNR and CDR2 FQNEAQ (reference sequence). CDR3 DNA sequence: TGTGCCAGCAGCCAGACAGGACCCGGAGAGACCCAGTACTTC. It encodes CASSQTGPGETQYF.

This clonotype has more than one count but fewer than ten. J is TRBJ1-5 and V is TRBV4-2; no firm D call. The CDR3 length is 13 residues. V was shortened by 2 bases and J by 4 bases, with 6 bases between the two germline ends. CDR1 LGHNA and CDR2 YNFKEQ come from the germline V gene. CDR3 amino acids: CASSQSENQPQHF. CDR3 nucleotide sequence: TGTGCCAGCAGCCAATCGGAGAATCAGCCCCAGCATTTT.

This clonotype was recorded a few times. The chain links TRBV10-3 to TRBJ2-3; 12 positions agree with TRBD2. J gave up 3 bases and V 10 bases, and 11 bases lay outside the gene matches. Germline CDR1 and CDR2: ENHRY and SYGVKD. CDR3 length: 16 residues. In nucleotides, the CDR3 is TGTGCCACCAAAGGACTAGCGGGGTCGGTTACAGATACGCAGTATTTT. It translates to CATKGLAGSVTDTQYF.

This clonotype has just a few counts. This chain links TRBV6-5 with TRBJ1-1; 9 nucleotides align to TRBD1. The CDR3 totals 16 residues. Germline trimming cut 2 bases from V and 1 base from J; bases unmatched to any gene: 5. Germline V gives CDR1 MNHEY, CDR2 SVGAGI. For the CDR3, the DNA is TGTGCCAGCAGTTACACCTGGACAGGGGAGAACACTGAAGCTTTCTTT. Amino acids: CASSYTWTGENTEAFF.

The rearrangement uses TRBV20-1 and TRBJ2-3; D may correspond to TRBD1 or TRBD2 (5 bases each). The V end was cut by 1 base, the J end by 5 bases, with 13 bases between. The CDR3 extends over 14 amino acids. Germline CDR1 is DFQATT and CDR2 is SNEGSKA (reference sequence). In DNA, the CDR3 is TGCAGTGCTAGAGTAGGACTTGGGGGAGATACGCAGTATTTT. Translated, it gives CSARVGLGGDTQYF.

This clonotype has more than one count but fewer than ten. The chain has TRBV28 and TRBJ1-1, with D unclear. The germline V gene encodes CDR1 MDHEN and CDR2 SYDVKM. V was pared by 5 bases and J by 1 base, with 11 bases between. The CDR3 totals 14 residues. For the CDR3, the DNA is TGTGCCAGCAGTCGGTGGACGACGAACACTGAAGCTTTCTTT. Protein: CASSRWTTNTEAFF.

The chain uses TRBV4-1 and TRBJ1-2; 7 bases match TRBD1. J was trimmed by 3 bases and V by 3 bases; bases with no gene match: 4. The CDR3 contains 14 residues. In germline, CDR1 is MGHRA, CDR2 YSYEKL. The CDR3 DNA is TGCGCCAGCAGCCAGACAGGGACCGACTATGGCTACACCTTC. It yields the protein CASSQTGTDYGYTF.

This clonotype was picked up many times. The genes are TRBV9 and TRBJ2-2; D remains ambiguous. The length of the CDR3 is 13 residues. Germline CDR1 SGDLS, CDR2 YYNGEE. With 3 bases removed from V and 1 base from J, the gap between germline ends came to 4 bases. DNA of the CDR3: TGTGCCAGCAGCGATGTGAACACCGGGGAGCTGTTTTTT. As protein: CASSDVNTGELFF.

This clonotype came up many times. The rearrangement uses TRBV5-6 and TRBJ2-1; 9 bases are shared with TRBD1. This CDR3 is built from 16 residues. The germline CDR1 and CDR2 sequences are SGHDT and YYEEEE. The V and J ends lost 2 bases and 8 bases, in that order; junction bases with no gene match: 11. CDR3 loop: CASSFRVWTGAHEQFF. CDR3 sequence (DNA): TGTGCCAGCAGCTTCAGGGTTTGGACAGGGGCCCATGAGCAGTTCTTC.

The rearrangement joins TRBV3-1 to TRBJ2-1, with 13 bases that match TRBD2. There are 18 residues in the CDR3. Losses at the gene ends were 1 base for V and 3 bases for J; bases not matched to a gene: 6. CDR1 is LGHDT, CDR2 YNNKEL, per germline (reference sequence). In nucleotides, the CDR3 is TGTGCCAGCAGCCAAGTCATAGGACTAGCGGGGGACTACAATGAGCAGTTCTTC. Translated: CASSQVIGLAGDYNEQFF.

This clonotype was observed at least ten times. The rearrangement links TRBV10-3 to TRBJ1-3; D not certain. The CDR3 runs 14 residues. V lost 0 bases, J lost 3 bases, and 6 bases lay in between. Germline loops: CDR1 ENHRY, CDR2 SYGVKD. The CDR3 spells CAISESKVGNTIYF. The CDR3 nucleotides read TGTGCCATCAGTGAGTCGAAGGTTGGAAACACCATATATTTT.